The next 14 T cell receptor beta chains were all read from a single sample in a study of prognosis after radiotherapy for stage I lung cancer (dated by TCRdb to 2020 to 2023). Sequencing instrument: Illumina HiSeq 3000. Two rounds of multiplex PCR were performed to amplify the TCR beta CDR3 region from genomic DNA. In the first PCR round, primers specific to each TRBV and TRBJ gene were used, and the primer sequences were filed in Chinese patent CN105087789A. TCRdb reanalyzed the raw reads on its own, using fastp at Q25 for trimming and MiXCR for clone calling, and kept in-frame beta chains. All rows with the same CDR3 protein become a single entry with the most common DNA and genes. The table for this sample lists around 16,000 distinct CDR3 sequences; around 42% of them were counted only once. The top ten clones comprise almost 40% of the sample. Material: PBMCs, obtained before or after stereotactic body radiation therapy (not recorded which). The receptors come from a donor at least 50 years old with non-small cell lung cancer.

Turning to this clonotype: Possible read error: a much larger clone is one base away. Because it lacks the conserved phenylalanine or tryptophan at the end, this CDR3 is likely a read error. The chain combines TRBV29-1 with TRBJ2-5, with D uncertain. Germline CDR1 is SQVTM and CDR2 is ANQGSEA. The CDR3 has 11 amino acids. Trimming shortened V by 2 bases and J by 2 bases, and 3 bases separated the two germline ends. CDR3 in amino acids: CSVERQETQYL. CDR3 sequence (DNA): TGCAGCGTTGAAAGGCAAGAGACCCAGTACTTA.

The table lists this clonotype with many counts. The chain is built from TRBV3-1 and TRBJ1-1, with no clear D. This CDR3 is built from 12 residues. Between the trimmed V and J ends, which lost 3 bases and 3 bases, there was a span of 5 bases. Looked up from germline, CDR1 is LGHDT and CDR2 is YNNKEL (reference sequence). The CDR3 DNA sequence: TGTGCCAGCAGCCAGCTCCACACTGAAGCTTTCTTT. Protein: CASSQLHTEAFF.

This clonotype qualifies as large. V gene TRBV12-3 or TRBV12-4 combines with J gene TRBJ2-1; TRBD1 is a possible D gene (5 bases). The CDR3 loop spans 13 amino acids. Trimming removed 1 base from V and 10 bases from J, with 11 bases in between. The CDR3, as DNA: TGTGCCAGCAGTTTAGGGGGCCTGGTGGAGCAGTTCTTC. Its protein is CASSLGGLVEQFF.

This clonotype was seen only a few times. A much larger clone differs from this one at a single base, so this may be a read error. This chain connects TRBV7-6 to TRBJ2-6, with a weak D call TRBD1 (5 bases). Germline CDR1 reads SGHVS; CDR2 reads FNYEAQ. The CDR3 totals 18 residues. The CDR3 region is CASSLGVVGLSGASVLTF. CDR3 nucleotide sequence: TGTGCCAGCAGCTTAGGGGTGGTTGGTTTATCTGGGGCCAGCGTCCTGACTTTC.

This clonotype came up many times. V is TRBV6-2 or TRBV6-3 and J is TRBJ2-5; 7 positions agree with TRBD1. CDR3 length equals 14 residues. Germline CDR1 is MNHEY and CDR2 is SVGEGT. V trimming: 10 bases; J trimming: 2 bases; junction bases outside the gene matches: 10. CDR3 nucleotides: TGTGCCACCCTACTCGGGACAGCGCAAGAGACCCAGTACTTC. Amino acid sequence: CATLLGTAQETQYF.

In its sample, this clonotype was seen a few times. This may come from a read error, since a much larger clone is one base off. The chain couples TRBV5-4 to TRBJ2-2; D perhaps matches TRBD2 (5 bases). Germline V lookup: CDR1 SGHNT, CDR2 YYREEE (reference sequence). CDR3 size: 15 residues. The CDR3 is CASILDSWGTGELFF. As DNA, the CDR3 is TGTGCCAGCATCTTGGACTCGTGGGGCACCGGGGAGCTGTTTTTT.

Concerning this clonotype: This likely stems from a read error, as it lies one base from a far larger clone. The chain joins TRBV6-4 to TRBJ1-2, with D perhaps matching TRBD1 (6 bases). The V and J ends lost 6 bases and 10 bases respectively, with 18 bases between them. The CDR3 loop spans 13 amino acids. Germline CDR1 reads MRHNA; CDR2 reads SNTAGT. The CDR3, as DNA: TGTGCCAGCAGGGATCCAGGGGTCTGGGTCTACACCTTC. It is translated as CASRDPGVWVYTF.

This clonotype is deemed medium-sized. The chain links TRBV7-9 to TRBJ2-2; D is undetermined. The V end was cut by 5 bases, the J end by 7 bases, with 8 bases between. This CDR3 spans 12 amino acids. The V gene's germline CDR1 is SEHNR and CDR2 FQNEAQ (reference sequence). CDR3 DNA sequence: TGTGCCAGCAGCCGCCTCTTCGGGGAGCTGTTTTTT. Amino acids: CASSRLFGELFF.

This clonotype was counted ten times or more. The chain uses TRBV7-9 and TRBJ2-3, with 13 bases fitting TRBD2. The length of the CDR3 is 16 residues. CDR1 is SEHNR, CDR2 FQNEAQ, per germline (reference sequence). V shed 5 bases and J 2 bases; nucleotides not matched to a gene: 4. The CDR3 DNA follows: TGTGCCAGCAGCCAAGGACTAGCGGGAGACACAGATACGCAGTATTTT. This sequence encodes CASSQGLAGDTDTQYF.

This clonotype was observed many times. This sequence joins TRBV6-5 and TRBJ1-1, with a possible D match to TRBD1 (5 bases). Germline V gene data show CDR1 as MNHEY and CDR2 as SVGAGI. The CDR3 contains 17 residues. Deletions cut 2 bases from V and 2 bases from J, with 18 bases between. For the CDR3, the DNA is TGTGCCAGCAGTTACGGACGGAGGACACAACGAAACACTGAAGCTTTCTTT. It translates to CASSYGRRTQRNTEAFF.

Judged by abundance, this clonotype is medium-sized. The chain combines TRBV15 with TRBJ2-7; D perhaps matches TRBD2 (7 bases). The CDR3 is 14 residues long. Germline V gene lookup returns CDR1 LNHNV and CDR2 YYDKDF (reference sequence). Trimming stripped 2 bases from V and 5 bases from J, with 13 bases between. DNA for the CDR3: TGTGCCACCAGCAGAAGCGGGACAATAGACGAGCAGTACTTC. It encodes CATSRSGTIDEQYF.

The table lists this clonotype with many counts. V gene TRBV20-1 combines with J gene TRBJ2-1; D may be TRBD2 (6 bases). The CDR3 sequence is 10 residues long. Germline loops: CDR1 DFQATT, CDR2 SNEGSKA (reference sequence). CDR3 region: CTAWGEKQFF. In DNA form, the CDR3 reads TGCACCGCCTGGGGGGAAAAGCAGTTCTTC.

This clonotype is categorized as medium-sized. The V and J genes are TRBV28 and TRBJ1-2, with 9 bases matching TRBD1. The CDR3 contains 15 residues. J gave up 5 bases and V 5 bases, and 9 bases lay outside the gene matches. Germline CDR1 and CDR2: MDHEN and SYDVKM. CDR3 DNA: TGTGCCAGCAGTACAACCGGGACAGGGACGTATGGCTACACCTTC. Translation gives CASSTTGTGTYGYTF.

The V gene is TRBV7-9, the J gene TRBJ2-2, with D tentatively TRBD1 (5 bases). With 6 bases removed from V and 9 bases from J, the gap between germline ends came to 14 bases. Per germline, CDR1 SEHNR and CDR2 FQNEAQ (reference sequence). The CDR3 is 13 residues long. The chain's CDR3 is CASSSGAAWELFF. The CDR3 DNA is TGTGCCAGCAGTTCTGGGGCGGCCTGGGAGCTGTTTTTT.